Shown below are 11 T cell receptor beta chains from a single sample sequenced in a study of blood T cells in healthy people across ages. A J-beta primer mix and a sample-barcoded 5' primer were used in a second PCR of roughly 6 to 11 cycles. MiXCR, applied by TCRdb to the 5' RACE reads, yields one record per CDR3 protein. Altogether about 810,000 distinct CDR3 sequences are present, around 36% being singletons, with the ten largest covering 10% to 15%. The specimen sequenced was blood. The receptors were sampled from a man aged 18 to 35 in good health.

The chain joins TRBV20-1 to TRBJ2-1, with TRBD1 as a possible D gene (6 bases). Germline V gene lookup returns CDR1 DFQATT and CDR2 SNEGSKA (reference sequence). This CDR3 region has 14 residues. The ends were cut back, 2 bases at V and 10 bases at J, with 18 bases in the middle. As DNA, the CDR3 is TGCAGTGCTAGACTTATACAGGGTGGTTGGGAGCAGTTCTTC. Translated, it gives CSARLIQGGWEQFF.

Turning to this clonotype: Germline is not matched at one junction end, which may reflect a read error. The chain has TRBV6-5 and TRBJ2-3; 8 positions match TRBD1. The germline gives CDR1 MNHEY, CDR2 SVGAGI. The CDR3 has 14 residues. CDR3 sequence (DNA): TGTGCCTGCAGTACCGACAGGGGTCTATATACGCAGTATTTT. Amino acid sequence: CACSTDRGLYTQYF.

The rearrangement joins TRBV12-3 or TRBV12-4 to TRBJ2-7; 9 nucleotides agree with TRBD1. With V trimmed by 1 base and J by 11 bases, 9 bases remained unmatched. This CDR3 is built from 14 residues. CDR3 nucleotide sequence: TGTGCCAGCAGTTTAGGATCGGGACAGGGAGTAAAGTACTTC. Its protein is CASSLGSGQGVKYF.

This clonotype was detected ten times or more. CDR3 DNA sequence: TGCAGTGCTAGAGATTTTAGTGGGGGGGGCACAGATACGCAGTATTTT. This translates into CSARDFSGGGTDTQYF. This chain links TRBV20-1 with TRBJ2-3; 7 nucleotides line up with TRBD2. This CDR3 comprises 16 residues. The V gene end was trimmed by 0 bases and the J gene end by 1 base; junction bases not matched to a gene: 7. Germline V gene lookup returns CDR1 DFQATT and CDR2 SNEGSKA (reference sequence).

This clonotype came up a few times. The chain employs TRBV20-1 and TRBJ1-1, with 7 bases that match TRBD1. The CDR3 spans 15 residues. CDR1 and CDR2 from the germline V gene are DFQATT and SNEGSKA (reference sequence). V lost 0 bases to trimming and J lost 6 bases; unmatched junction nucleotides: 10. Here the CDR3 DNA reads TGCAGTGCTAGAGATGTCGGGCAGGGGGGACCTGAAGCTTTCTTT. This translates into CSARDVGQGGPEAFF.

V usage is TRBV27 and J usage is TRBJ2-5, with D perhaps given as TRBD1 or TRBD2 (5 bases each). The CDR3 is 16 residues long. CDR1 is MNHEY, CDR2 SMNVEV, per germline (reference sequence). V was trimmed by 8 bases and J by 11 bases, leaving 30 bases between them. Here the CDR3 DNA reads TGTGCCAGCCTGCCGCGGGCAGGGAACTCCTACAATGAGCAGTACTTC. This encodes CASLPRAGNSYNEQYF.

The V call is TRBV29-1, the J call TRBJ1-2; the D is unclear. The CDR3 is 13 amino acids. The germline V gene has CDR1 SQVTM and CDR2 ANQGSEA. V lost 0 bases, J lost 5 bases, and 10 bases lay in between. CDR3 protein: CSVEDSTAYGYTF. CDR3 nucleotides: TGCAGCGTTGAAGATAGTACCGCATATGGCTACACCTTC. Combining the CDR3 with reference TRBV29-1 and TRBJ1-2 gives the whole variable domain SAVISQKPSRDICQRGTSLTIQCQVDSQVTMMFWYRQQPGQSLTLIATANQGSEATYESGFVIDKFPISRPNLTFSTLTVSNMSPEDSSIYLCSVEDSTAYGYTFGSGTRLTVV.

V and J are TRBV6-2 or TRBV6-3 and TRBJ2-7; 10 nucleotides line up with TRBD1. Trimming at V came to 5 bases and at J to 4 bases, leaving 5 bases not matched to a gene. This CDR3 comprises 14 residues. Germline lookup yields CDR1 MNHEY and CDR2 SVGEGT. The CDR3 DNA follows: TGTGCCAGCAGTCATCCGGGACAGGGGTACGAGCAGTACTTC. It encodes CASSHPGQGYEQYF.

This clonotype occurred many times. V is TRBV12-3 or TRBV12-4 and J is TRBJ1-1; D may be TRBD1 (5 bases). Trimming removed 6 bases at V and 1 base at J, with 12 bases between. The CDR3 contains 14 residues. CDR3 coding DNA: TGTGCCAGCAGCTCAGGGCCGGGGAACACTGAAGCTTTCTTT. This translates into CASSSGPGNTEAFF.

This clonotype was found a few times. V usage is TRBV7-2 and J usage is TRBJ2-1, with D perhaps matching TRBD1 (6 bases). CDR3 length equals 16 residues. V shed 1 base and J shed 7 bases, with 17 bases lying between them. Germline V gene data show CDR1 as SGHTA and CDR2 as FQGNSA. CDR3 residues: CASSLVAGRTGNEQFF. CDR3 DNA: TGTGCCAGCAGCTTAGTTGCAGGCAGAACAGGGAATGAGCAGTTCTTC.

Written as DNA, the CDR3 is TGTGCCAGCAGTTATGGACTAGCCCGCGAGCAGTACTTC. Residues: CASSYGLAREQYF. This sequence joins TRBV12-3 or TRBV12-4 and TRBJ2-7, with TRBD2 matching 8 bases. CDR3 length: 13 amino acids. V dropped 4 bases and J dropped 6; count of bases not matched to a gene: 5.